This T cell receptor (beta chain) was documented in a study of blood T cell repertoires in COVID-19. Study overall: Specimens from acute and convalescent COVID-19 originated in the United States, Italy and Spain. Sources were T cells, B-cell-depleted T cells, or PBMCs; the material itself was cDNA or gDNA.

Trimming removed 5 bases at V and 0 bases at J, with 5 bases between. Germline loops: CDR1 SGHNT, CDR2 YENEEA. This CDR3 is 14 amino acids long. Per the original methods: Quantification of nucleated cells was approximated via reference gene primer amplification. Measured with immunoSEQ multiplex PCR; TCRdb has only the in-frame clones, and not every one. Clonal size and the V and J genes are those of that table, whereas D and trimming came from the DNA. Of 200,000 or so clones in the sample, roughly 80% were seen once. The origin of this receptor is a woman aged 30 to 39 with acute or convalescent COVID-19. Specimen: peripheral blood. The J gene is TRBJ1-6, the V gene TRBV11-3; D uncertain. Here the CDR3 reads CASSVSSYNSPLHF. CDR3 bases: TGTGCCAGCAGCGTCAGCTCCTATAATTCACCCCTCCACTTT.